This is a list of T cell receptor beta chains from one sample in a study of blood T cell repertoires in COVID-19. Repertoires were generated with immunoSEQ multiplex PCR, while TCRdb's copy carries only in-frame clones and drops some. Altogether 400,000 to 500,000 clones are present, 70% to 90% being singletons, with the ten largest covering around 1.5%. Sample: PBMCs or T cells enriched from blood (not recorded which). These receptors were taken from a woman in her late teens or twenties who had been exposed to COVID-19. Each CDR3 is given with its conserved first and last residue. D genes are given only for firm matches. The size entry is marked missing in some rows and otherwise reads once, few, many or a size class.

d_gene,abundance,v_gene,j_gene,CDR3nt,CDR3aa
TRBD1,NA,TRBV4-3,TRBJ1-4,TGCGCCAGCAGCCTGACAGGGGGTAATGAAAAACTGTTTTTT,CASSLTGGNEKLFF
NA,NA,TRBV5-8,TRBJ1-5,TGTGCCAGCAGCTTGGAGCGGTCCGCGGGCAATCAGCCCCAGCATTTT,CASSLERSAGNQPQHF
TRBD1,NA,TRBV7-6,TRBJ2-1,TGTGCCAGCAGCTTACAGACAGGGGGCGCGTACAATGAGCAGTTCTTC,CASSLQTGGAYNEQFF
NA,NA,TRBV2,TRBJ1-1,TGTGCCAGCAGTGAAGCAAAAGGGGTTGATACTGAAGCTTTCTTT,CASSEAKGVDTEAFF
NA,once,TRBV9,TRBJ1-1,TGTGCCAGCAGCGTAGCGCCCGGACAGATGAACACTGAAGCTTTCTTT,CASSVAPGQMNTEAFF
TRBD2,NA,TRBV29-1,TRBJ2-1,TGCAGCGCGGGACTAGCGGACCTTAATGAGCAGTTCTTC,CSAGLADLNEQFF
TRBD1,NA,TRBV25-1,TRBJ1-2,TGTGCCAGCAGTGAACCAGGGACAGCCTATGGCTACACCTTC,CASSEPGTAYGYTF
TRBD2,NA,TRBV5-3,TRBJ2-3,TGTGCCAGAAGCAAAGGAACTAGCGGGGGGCCCTGCACAGATACGCAGTATTTT,CARSKGTSGGPCTDTQYF
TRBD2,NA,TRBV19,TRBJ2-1,TGTGCCAGTAGTACCGCCTTAGCGGGAGGTAGGGTGTCCTACAATGAGCAGTTCTTC,CASSTALAGGRVSYNEQFF
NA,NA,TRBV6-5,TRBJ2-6,TGTGCCAGCAGTTACGACAGACCCTCTGGGGCCAACGTCCTGACTTTC,CASSYDRPSGANVLTF
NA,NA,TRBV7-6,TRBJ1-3,TGTGCCAGCAGCCCGCCCCCGGGAAACTCTGGAAACACCATATATTTT,CASSPPPGNSGNTIYF
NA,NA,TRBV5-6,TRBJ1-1,TGTGCCAGCAGCTTGATAGGGCAGACTATACCTGAAGCTTTCTTT,CASSLIGQTIPEAFF
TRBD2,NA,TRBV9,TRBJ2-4,TGTGCCAGCAGCGTTACTAGCGGCAGCATTCAGTACTTC,CASSVTSGSIQYF
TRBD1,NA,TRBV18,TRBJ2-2,TGTGCCAGCTCACGCGGACAGGGTCCCGGGGAGCTGTTTTTT,CASSRGQGPGELFF
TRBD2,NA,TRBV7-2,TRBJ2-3,TGTGCCAGCAGCCCACTAGCGGGGGGGGGTATGAGTGGCACAGATACGCAGTATTTT,CASSPLAGGGMSGTDTQYF
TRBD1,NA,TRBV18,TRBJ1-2,TGTGCCAGCTCTCCAGAAGGAGGGGGCATGCGCGGCTACACCTTC,CASSPEGGGMRGYTF
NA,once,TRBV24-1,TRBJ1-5,TGTGCCACCAGTGATGACAAATACAATCAGCCCCAGCATTTT,CATSDDKYNQPQHF
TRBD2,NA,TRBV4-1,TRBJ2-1,TGCGCCAGCAGCCAAGATAGGGCTAGCGGGAGGCCTTCCTACAATGAGCAGTTCTTC,CASSQDRASGRPSYNEQFF